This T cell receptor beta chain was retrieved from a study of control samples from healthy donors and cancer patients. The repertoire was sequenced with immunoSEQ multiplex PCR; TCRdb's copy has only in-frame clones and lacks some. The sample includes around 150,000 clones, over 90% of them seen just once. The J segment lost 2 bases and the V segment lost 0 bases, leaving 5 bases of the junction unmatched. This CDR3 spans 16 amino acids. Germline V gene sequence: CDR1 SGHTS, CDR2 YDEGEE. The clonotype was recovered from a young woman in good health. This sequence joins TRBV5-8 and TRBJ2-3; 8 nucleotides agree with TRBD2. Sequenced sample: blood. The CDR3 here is CASSLGTSKNTDTQYF. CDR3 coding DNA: TGTGCCAGCAGCTTGGGGACTAGCAAAAACACAGATACGCAGTATTTT.